Detailed here is one T cell receptor (beta chain). Its specificity is not known. This entry comes from a study of T cell clones after liver transplantation. Across the whole study: Graft-donor-reactive sequences were compared with third-party-reactive TCRbeta sequences from pre-transplant mixed lymphocyte reactions.

Points from the study as a whole: Post-transplant time points were not standardized, so conclusions are preliminary. Compared with third party-reactive sequences, donor-reactive ones declined more, independent of withdrawal success. Graft donor-reactive T cells may have migrated into the graft rather than being deleted.

Germline V gene lookup returns CDR1 MNHNS and CDR2 SASEGT. This CDR3 contains 12 residues. Deletions cut 5 bases from V and 7 bases from J, with 12 bases between. Clones were sequenced by immunoSEQ multiplex PCR, and TCRdb holds only the in-frame ones, with some missing. Of tens of thousands of clones listed, about two thirds are singletons. Sequencing was performed on CD4+ T cells from blood, taken before liver transplant. The chain links TRBV6-1 to TRBJ2-7; D possibly corresponds to TRBD1 (8 bases). This clonotype was obtained from a human donor who received a liver transplant. The DNA for the CDR3 is TGTGCCAGCAGTAGCGGGACAGGTGAGCAGTACTTC. Translation: CASSSGTGEQYF.